One sample yielded the 31 T cell receptor beta chains listed below, sequenced in a study of vaccination and CD4 T cells after COVID-19. These receptors' targets are unknown. Treatment given: roughly 10-day PBMC culture with coronavirus spike peptide pools or control peptides (ViraFEST assay). Sequencing of DNA taken from cultured CD4+ T cells relied on the Oncomine TCR Beta short-read assay. From the PCR reads, TCRdb called clonotypes with MiXCR, one entry per CDR3 protein. The table lists 12,000 or so distinct CDR3 sequences, 50% of them singletons, with about 33% in the top ten. The sequencing input was CD4+ T cells from blood, cultured in vitro. Receptors originate from a human donor who had recovered from COVID-19.

This sequence joins TRBV20-1 and TRBJ2-1; unclear D gene. This CDR3 comprises 13 residues. Between the trimmed V and J ends, which lost 3 bases and 7 bases, there was a span of 13 bases. The germline CDR1 and CDR2 sequences are DFQATT and SNEGSKA (reference sequence). The CDR3 DNA reads as TGCAGTGCTAGGGGAACCCGGGTAAATGAGCAGTTCTTC. Translation gives CSARGTRVNEQFF.

The chain carries TRBV10-2 and TRBJ2-2; D unclear. The CDR3 is 12 residues long. The germline V gene has CDR1 WSHSY and CDR2 SAAADI. The V gene lost 0 bases and the J gene lost 7 bases, with 3 bases spanning the gap. CDR3 bases: TGCGCCAGCAGTGAGTCGAGCGGGGAGCTGTTTTTT. This gives the protein CASSESSGELFF.

The chain recombines TRBV2 with TRBJ1-3, with unresolved D. The CDR3 spans 17 residues. V was clipped by 3 bases and J by 6 bases, with 21 bases between them. The germline V gene encodes CDR1 SNHLY and CDR2 FYNNEI. CDR3 region: CASSDSGLRGGENTIYF. The CDR3 DNA is TGTGCCAGCAGTGATAGTGGCCTGCGGGGTGGAGAAAACACCATATATTTT. The complete variable domain, with remaining parts taken from reference TRBV2 and TRBJ1-3, reads EPEVTQTPSHQVTQMGQEVILRCVPISNHLYFYWYRQILGQKVEFLVSFYNNEISEKSEIFDDQFSVERPDGSNFTLKIRSTKLEDSAMYFCASSDSGLRGGENTIYFGEGSWLTVV.

The chain carries TRBV6-1 and TRBJ1-2, with D possibly matching TRBD1 (6 bases). This CDR3 has 13 amino acids. The germline V gene encodes CDR1 MNHNS and CDR2 SASEGT. Trimming removed 7 bases at V and 2 bases at J, with 11 bases between. Written as DNA, the CDR3 is TGTGCCAGCATCGGACAGAGGAACTATGGCTACACCTTC. Translated, it gives CASIGQRNYGYTF.

The chain links TRBV12-3 or TRBV12-4 to TRBJ2-3; a weak D match, TRBD1 (5 bases). The CDR3 length is 14 residues. The ends were cut back, 4 bases at V and 0 bases at J, with 8 bases in the middle. This CDR3 is CASSWGSSTDTQYF. For the CDR3, the DNA is TGTGCCAGCAGTTGGGGCAGTAGCACAGATACGCAGTATTTT.

This clonotype was seen a handful of times. The chain has TRBV19 and TRBJ1-2; 10 bases align to TRBD1. The V gene's germline CDR1 is LNHDA and CDR2 SQIVND (reference sequence). Trimming at V came to 3 bases and at J to 4 bases, leaving 5 bases not matched to a gene. The CDR3 extends over 15 amino acids. CDR3 in amino acids: CASSIGQGVTYGYTF. The CDR3 bases are TGTGCCAGTAGTATCGGACAGGGGGTGACCTATGGCTACACCTTC.

In its sample, this clonotype was seen a few times. This chain connects TRBV20-1 to TRBJ1-3; 9 bases line up with TRBD1. CDR1 and CDR2 from the germline V gene are DFQATT and SNEGSKA (reference sequence). The length of the CDR3 is 17 residues. V was pared by 5 bases and J by 0 bases, with 11 bases of the junction left unmatched. CDR3 amino acids: CSAHSPGTGNSGNTIYF. The CDR3 nucleotides read TGCAGTGCTCACAGTCCCGGGACAGGGAACTCTGGAAACACCATATATTTT.

The gene calls are TRBV10-1 and TRBJ1-3, with D unclear. V was shortened by 3 bases and J by 4 bases, with 10 bases between the two germline ends. CDR1 and CDR2 (germline): WNHNN, SYGVQD (reference sequence). The CDR3 extends over 14 amino acids. The chain's CDR3 is CASSDSSLGNTIYF. In nucleotides, the CDR3 is TGCGCCAGCAGTGACAGCTCCCTCGGAAACACCATATATTTT.

This clonotype is judged medium-sized (0.01 to 0.1%). The genes are TRBV6-2 or TRBV6-3 and TRBJ1-5; 7 bases line up with TRBD1. The CDR3 extends over 15 amino acids. V shed 6 bases, J shed 4 bases, and the junction held 9 bases outside the gene matches. Germline CDR1 MNHEY, CDR2 SVGEGT. The CDR3 spells CASSSDRELNQPQHF. CDR3 DNA: TGTGCCAGCAGCTCCGACAGGGAGCTAAATCAGCCCCAGCATTTT.

This clonotype occurred once. V gene TRBV29-1 combines with J gene TRBJ2-6; 11 bases match TRBD1. J gave up 2 bases and V 5 bases, and 5 bases lay outside the gene matches. The CDR3 has 16 amino acids. Per germline, CDR1 SQVTM and CDR2 ANQGSEA. CDR3 in amino acids: CSVRGQGATGANVLTF. Written as DNA, the CDR3 is TGCAGCGTTCGAGGACAGGGGGCAACTGGGGCCAACGTCCTGACTTTC.

This clonotype rates as medium-sized. The V call is TRBV19, the J call TRBJ2-6; D may be TRBD1 (6 bases). The V end was cut by 6 bases, the J end by 3 bases, with 18 bases between. CDR1 is LNHDA, CDR2 SQIVND, per germline (reference sequence). The CDR3 consists of 17 residues. The CDR3 DNA reads TGTGCCAGTAGCCATTATGGACAGAGTGTTGGGGCCAACGTCCTGACTTTC. As protein: CASSHYGQSVGANVLTF.

This chain links TRBV11-2 with TRBJ2-1; D remains unclear. The ends were cut back, 5 bases at V and 0 bases at J, with 14 bases in the middle. Germline lookup yields CDR1 SGHAT and CDR2 FQNNGV. This CDR3 region has 16 residues. In DNA form, the CDR3 reads TGTGCCAGCAGCGTCTTATATCTCAGCTCCTACAATGAGCAGTTCTTC. It is translated as CASSVLYLSSYNEQFF.

The chain carries TRBV25-1 and TRBJ2-4, with 9 bases identical to TRBD1. This CDR3 has 15 amino acids. Trimming removed 6 bases from V and 0 bases from J; junction bases left unmatched: 3. Germline CDR1 MGHDK, CDR2 SYGVNS. The chain's CDR3 is CASRPTGGAKNIQYF. The CDR3 DNA sequence: TGTGCCAGCAGACCGACAGGGGGAGCCAAAAACATTCAGTACTTC. The entire variable domain, with the rest obtained from reference TRBV25-1 and TRBJ2-4, is as follows: EADIYQTPRYLVIGTGKKITLECSQTMGHDKMYWYQQDPGMELHLIHYSYGVNSTEKGDLSSESTVSRIRTEHFPLTLESARPSHTSQYLCASRPTGGAKNIQYFGAGTRLSVL.

The gene calls are TRBV19 and TRBJ1-2; D is unclear. Trimming shortened V by 6 bases and J by 1 base, and 6 bases separated the two germline ends. Germline V gene sequence: CDR1 LNHDA, CDR2 SQIVND (reference sequence). This CDR3 spans 12 amino acids. The CDR3 DNA is TGTGCCAGTAGGGCGGGTAACTATGGCTACACCTTC. Its protein is CASRAGNYGYTF.

The rearrangement joins TRBV7-9 to TRBJ2-3, with D unresolved. Germline V gives CDR1 SEHNR, CDR2 FQNEAQ (reference sequence). The CDR3 covers 12 residues. Trimming left V 6 bases short and J 9 bases short, with 13 bases between. CDR3 DNA sequence: TGTGCCAGCAGTCGGTCTTGGAACACGCAGTATTTT. Amino acid sequence: CASSRSWNTQYF.

The chain's CDR3 is CASTNDRGLNEQFF. The CDR3 region has the DNA TGTGCCAGCACTAATGACAGGGGGCTAAATGAGCAGTTCTTC. The V gene is TRBV6-1, the J gene TRBJ2-1; 10 bases fit TRBD1. CDR3 length: 14 residues. Trimming took 7 bases from V and 7 from J; bases not matched to a gene: 7. The V gene's germline CDR1 is MNHNS and CDR2 SASEGT.

The chain uses TRBV7-9 and TRBJ2-2; TRBD2 matches at 7 bases. With 2 bases clipped from V and 1 base from J, the junction kept 4 bases outside the gene matches. The germline V gene encodes CDR1 SEHNR and CDR2 FQNEAQ (reference sequence). The CDR3 totals 16 residues. CDR3: CASSLISGLNTGELFF. DNA for the CDR3: TGTGCCAGCAGCTTAATTAGCGGGCTGAACACCGGGGAGCTGTTTTTT.

The chain employs TRBV6-5 and TRBJ1-3; D remains ambiguous. This CDR3 is built from 13 residues. The ends were cut back, 2 bases at V and 4 bases at J, with 6 bases in the middle. Per the germline V gene, CDR1 is MNHEY and CDR2 is SVGAGI. The CDR3, as DNA: TGTGCCAGCAGTTACGCAAAGGGAAACACCATATATTTT. This gives the protein CASSYAKGNTIYF.

This clonotype was observed a handful of times. The chain uses TRBV19 and TRBJ1-6, with 10 bases aligning to TRBD1. CDR1 is LNHDA, CDR2 SQIVND, per germline (reference sequence). V was pared by 2 bases and J by 7 bases, with 8 bases of the junction left unmatched. The CDR3 is made up of 17 amino acids. The DNA of the CDR3 is TGTGCCAGTAGTATACGGAGACAGGGGGCTCGGAATTCACCCCTCCACTTT. The encoded protein is CASSIRRQGARNSPLHF.

This clonotype appeared once. V is TRBV7-2 and J is TRBJ2-7, with 8 bases that match TRBD2. The germline gives CDR1 SGHTA, CDR2 FQGNSA. The CDR3 has 16 residues. V lost 5 bases, J lost 1 base, and 10 bases stayed unmatched. The CDR3 region has the DNA TGTGCCAGCAGCACAGGCGGGGGGTTGGGGTCCTACGAGCAGTACTTC. As protein: CASSTGGGLGSYEQYF.

The chain couples TRBV29-1 to TRBJ2-3; D is unclear. V gave up 2 bases and J gave up 3 bases, with 6 bases separating them. The CDR3 covers 12 residues. CDR1 is SQVTM and CDR2 is ANQGSEA in the germline V gene. The CDR3 spells CSVEPSTDTQYF. The DNA for the CDR3 is TGCAGCGTTGAACCCTCTACAGATACGCAGTATTTT.

The chain employs TRBV6-2 or TRBV6-3 and TRBJ2-7; D is unclear. The CDR3 runs 14 residues. V was trimmed by 6 bases and J by 0 bases, leaving 12 bases between them. Germline V gives CDR1 MNHEY, CDR2 SVGEGT. CDR3 nucleotides: TGTGCCAGCAGGAAGTCGCCCAACTCCTACGAGCAGTACTTC. Amino acids: CASRKSPNSYEQYF.

The rearrangement links TRBV4-1 to TRBJ2-1; 14 nucleotides match TRBD2. Germline CDR1 and CDR2: MGHRA and YSYEKL. The CDR3 loop spans 16 amino acids. J gave up 7 bases and V 4 bases, and 6 bases lay outside the gene matches. CDR3 coding DNA: TGCGCCAGCAGCCTCCTCGGACTAGCGGGGGGAAATGAGCAGTTCTTC. Encoded protein: CASSLLGLAGGNEQFF.

This clonotype showed up just a few times. V gene TRBV7-9 combines with J gene TRBJ1-4; 10 bases are a match to TRBD1. There are 16 residues in the CDR3. Germline V gives CDR1 SEHNR, CDR2 FQNEAQ (reference sequence). Trimming took 3 bases from V and 4 from J; bases not matched to a gene: 5. The CDR3 DNA follows: TGTGCCAGCAGCTTTTACAGGGACAGGGGTAATGAAAAACTGTTTTTT. Protein product: CASSFYRDRGNEKLFF.

This clonotype is medium-sized within its sample. This chain connects TRBV9 to TRBJ2-2; 12 bases fit TRBD2. Germline CDR1 reads SGDLS; CDR2 reads YYNGEE. With V trimmed by 4 bases and J by 5 bases, 6 bases remained unmatched. There are 16 residues in the CDR3. The CDR3 spells CASSPRLAGVTGELFF. In DNA form, the CDR3 reads TGTGCCAGCAGCCCCCGACTAGCGGGGGTTACCGGGGAGCTGTTTTTT. The complete variable domain, with remaining parts taken from reference TRBV9 and TRBJ2-2, reads DSGVTQTPKHLITATGQRVTLRCSPRSGDLSVYWYQQSLDQGLQFLIQYYNGEERAKGNILERFSAQQFPDLHSELNLSSLELGDSALYFCASSPRLAGVTGELFFGEGSRLTVL.

The chain couples TRBV19 to TRBJ2-7; 8 bases fit TRBD2. CDR1 is LNHDA, CDR2 SQIVND, per germline (reference sequence). Trimming took 2 bases from V and 2 from J; bases not matched to a gene: 5. This CDR3 comprises 15 residues. The CDR3: CASSIPGLGAYEQYF. CDR3 in DNA: TGTGCCAGTAGTATACCGGGACTAGGGGCCTACGAGCAGTACTTC.

This clonotype appeared a few times. This rearrangement joins TRBV9 to TRBJ1-6; D gene ambiguous. CDR1 and CDR2 from the germline V gene are SGDLS and YYNGEE. Trimming left V 3 bases short and J 6 bases short, with 13 bases between. The CDR3 totals 15 residues. Here the CDR3 DNA reads TGTGCCAGCAGCGAGGGCCCAGCACCTAATTCACCCCTCCACTTT. Translation gives CASSEGPAPNSPLHF. Using reference TRBV9 and TRBJ1-6 for the parts outside the CDR3, the full variable domain is DSGVTQTPKHLITATGQRVTLRCSPRSGDLSVYWYQQSLDQGLQFLIQYYNGEERAKGNILERFSAQQFPDLHSELNLSSLELGDSALYFCASSEGPAPNSPLHFGNGTRLTVT.

This clonotype has more than one count but fewer than ten. The rearrangement joins TRBV6-5 to TRBJ2-7, with 8 bases aligning to TRBD1. The CDR3 consists of 14 residues. From germline, CDR1 is MNHEY and CDR2 SVGAGI. V was clipped by 0 bases and J by 7 bases; unmatched bases: 5. CDR3 in amino acids: CASSYSTGAEEQYF. The CDR3 nucleotides read TGTGCCAGCAGTTACTCGACAGGGGCGGAGGAGCAGTACTTC.

This clonotype was seen a few times. The V gene is TRBV27, the J gene TRBJ1-1; TRBD1 aligns across 9 bases. Germline CDR1 and CDR2: MNHEY and SMNVEV (reference sequence). Trimming cost V 3 bases and J 6 bases; bases outside gene matches: 11. CDR3 length: 16 residues. The CDR3 nucleotides read TGTGCCAGCAGTTTTGGGGGGACAGGGAACATCGCTGAAGCTTTCTTT. Translation gives CASSFGGTGNIAEAFF.

This clonotype was detected a few times. V gene TRBV6-1 combines with J gene TRBJ1-2; TRBD1 aligns across 10 bases. Germline V lookup: CDR1 MNHNS, CDR2 SASEGT. The CDR3 has 15 residues. Germline trimming cut 5 bases from V and 3 bases from J; bases unmatched to any gene: 6. The CDR3 protein is CASSPGTGAYYGYTF. The CDR3 region has the DNA TGTGCCAGCAGTCCCGGGACAGGGGCGTACTATGGCTACACCTTC.

CDR3 sequence: CASTLGLDTQYF. CDR3 DNA: TGTGCCAGCACCCTTGGGCTAGATACGCAGTATTTT. The chain carries TRBV12-3 or TRBV12-4 and TRBJ2-3, with D uncertain. The CDR3 is made up of 12 amino acids. The V and J ends lost 7 bases and 5 bases respectively, with 10 bases between them.